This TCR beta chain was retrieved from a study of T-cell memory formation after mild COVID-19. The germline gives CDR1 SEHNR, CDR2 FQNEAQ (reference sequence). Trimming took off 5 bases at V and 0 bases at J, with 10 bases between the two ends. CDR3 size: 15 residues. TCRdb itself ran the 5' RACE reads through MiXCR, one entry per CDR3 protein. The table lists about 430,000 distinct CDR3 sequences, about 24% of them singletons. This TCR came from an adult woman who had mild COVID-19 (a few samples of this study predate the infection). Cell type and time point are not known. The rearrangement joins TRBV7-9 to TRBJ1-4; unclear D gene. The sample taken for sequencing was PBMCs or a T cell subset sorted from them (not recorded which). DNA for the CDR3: TGTGCCAGCAGCGCGCGACTCACAACTAATGAAAAACTGTTTTTT. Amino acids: CASSARLTTNEKLFF.